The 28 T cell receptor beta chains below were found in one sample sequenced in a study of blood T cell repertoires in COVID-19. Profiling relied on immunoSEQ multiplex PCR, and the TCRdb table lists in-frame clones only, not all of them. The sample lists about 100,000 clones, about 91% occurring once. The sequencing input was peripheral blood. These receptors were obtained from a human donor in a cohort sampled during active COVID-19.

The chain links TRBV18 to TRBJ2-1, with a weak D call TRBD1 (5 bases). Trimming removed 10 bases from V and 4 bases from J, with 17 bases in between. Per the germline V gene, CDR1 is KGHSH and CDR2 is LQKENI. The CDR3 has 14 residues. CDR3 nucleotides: TGTGCCACCAGGGATTTTGGGGTGTACAATGAGCAGTTCTTC. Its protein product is CATRDFGVYNEQFF.

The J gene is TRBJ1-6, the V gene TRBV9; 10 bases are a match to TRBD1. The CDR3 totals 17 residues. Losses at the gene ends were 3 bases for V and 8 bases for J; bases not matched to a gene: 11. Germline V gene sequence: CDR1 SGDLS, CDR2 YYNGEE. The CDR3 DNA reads TGTGCCAGCAGCGAGATTCCGGGACAGGGGAAATATTCACCCCTCCACTTT. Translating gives CASSEIPGQGKYSPLHF.

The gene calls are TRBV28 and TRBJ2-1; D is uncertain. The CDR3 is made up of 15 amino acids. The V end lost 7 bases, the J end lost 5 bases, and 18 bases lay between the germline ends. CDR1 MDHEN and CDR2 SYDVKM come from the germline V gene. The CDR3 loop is CASTSWSGGNNEQFF. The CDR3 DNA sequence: TGTGCCAGCACCTCCTGGAGTGGCGGAAACAATGAGCAGTTCTTC.

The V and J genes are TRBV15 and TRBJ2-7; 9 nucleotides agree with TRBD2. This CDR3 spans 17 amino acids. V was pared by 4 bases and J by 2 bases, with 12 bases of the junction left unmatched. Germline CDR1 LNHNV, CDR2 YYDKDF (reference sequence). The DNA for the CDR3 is TGTGCCACCAGCATCGACCGGCTAGCGGGATCAACCTACGAGCAGTACTTC. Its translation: CATSIDRLAGSTYEQYF.

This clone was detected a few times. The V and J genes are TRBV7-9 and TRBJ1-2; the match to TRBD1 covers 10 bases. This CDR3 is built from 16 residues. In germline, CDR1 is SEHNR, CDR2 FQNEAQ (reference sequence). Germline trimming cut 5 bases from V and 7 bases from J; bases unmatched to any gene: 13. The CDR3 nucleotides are TGTGCCAGCAGCGTTCTTTCCGGGACAGGGGTTGGTGGCTACACCTTC. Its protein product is CASSVLSGTGVGGYTF.

The CDR3 nucleotides read TGTGCCAGCAGCTTAGATTCGGTGACAATCTCGGAAGATGGCTACACCTTC. Translation: CASSLDSVTISEDGYTF. V is TRBV11-2 and J is TRBJ1-2, with unresolved D. The CDR3 is made up of 17 amino acids. Germline V gene data show CDR1 as SGHAT and CDR2 as FQNNGV. With 0 bases removed from V and 6 bases from J, the gap between germline ends came to 20 bases.

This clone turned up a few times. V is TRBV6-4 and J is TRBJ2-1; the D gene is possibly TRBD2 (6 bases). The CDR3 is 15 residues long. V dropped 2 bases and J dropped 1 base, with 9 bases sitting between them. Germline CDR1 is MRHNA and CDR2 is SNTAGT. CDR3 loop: CASSDTGGSYNEQFF. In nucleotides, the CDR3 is TGTGCCAGCAGTGACACCGGGGGATCCTACAATGAGCAGTTCTTC.

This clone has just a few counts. CDR3 coding DNA: TGTGCCAGCGTTGCGTCGGACATACGGCAAAAGAGCTCCTACAATGAGCAGTTCTTC. It translates to CASVASDIRQKSSYNEQFF. This chain uses TRBV2 with TRBJ2-1, with a possible D match to TRBD1 (5 bases). The V end lost 8 bases, the J end lost 0 bases, and 26 bases lay between the germline ends. The CDR3 spans 19 residues. Per the germline V gene, CDR1 is SNHLY and CDR2 is FYNNEI.

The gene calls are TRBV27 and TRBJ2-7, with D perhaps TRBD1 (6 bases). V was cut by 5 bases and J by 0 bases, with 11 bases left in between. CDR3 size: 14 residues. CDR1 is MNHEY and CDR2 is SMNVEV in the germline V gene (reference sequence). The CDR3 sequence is CASSGQSSSYEQYF. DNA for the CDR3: TGTGCCAGCAGTGGACAGTCCAGCTCCTACGAGCAGTACTTC.

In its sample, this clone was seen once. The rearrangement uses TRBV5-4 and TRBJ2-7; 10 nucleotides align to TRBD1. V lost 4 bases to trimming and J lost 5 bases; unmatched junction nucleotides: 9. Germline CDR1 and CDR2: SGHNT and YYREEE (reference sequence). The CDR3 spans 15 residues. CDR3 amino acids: CASSPGQGTTNEQYF. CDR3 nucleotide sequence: TGTGCCAGCAGCCCGGGACAGGGGACTACCAACGAGCAGTACTTC.

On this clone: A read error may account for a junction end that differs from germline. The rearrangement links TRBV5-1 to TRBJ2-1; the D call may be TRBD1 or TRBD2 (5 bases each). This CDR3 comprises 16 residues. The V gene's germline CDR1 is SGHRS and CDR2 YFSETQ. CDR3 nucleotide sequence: TGCGCCAGCAGTTTGGGGCTAGCAACTAGGGACAATGAGCAGTTCTTC. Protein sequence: CASSLGLATRDNEQFF.

The CDR3 DNA follows: TGCGCCAGCAGCTCCGGGACTAGGAACAATGAGCAGTTCTTC. Protein product: CASSSGTRNNEQFF. The chain combines TRBV5-1 with TRBJ2-1; the match to TRBD2 covers 8 bases. V shed 3 bases, J shed 5 bases, and the junction held 4 bases outside the gene matches. The CDR3 extends over 14 amino acids. The germline V gene has CDR1 SGHRS and CDR2 YFSETQ.

The CDR3 DNA is TGTGCCAGCCTCTGGAGCTCCTACAATGAGCAGTTCTTC. Translating gives CASLWSSYNEQFF. The chain recombines TRBV13 with TRBJ2-1, with no clear D. Trimming left V 8 bases short and J 0 bases short, with 8 bases between. CDR3 length: 13 amino acids. CDR1 is PRHDT and CDR2 is FYEKMQ in the germline V gene (reference sequence).

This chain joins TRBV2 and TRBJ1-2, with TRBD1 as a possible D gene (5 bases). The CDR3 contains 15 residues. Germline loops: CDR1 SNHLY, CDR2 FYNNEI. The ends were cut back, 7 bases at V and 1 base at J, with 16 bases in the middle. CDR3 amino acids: CASTVGGTNNYGYTF. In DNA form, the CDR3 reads TGTGCCAGCACGGTGGGAGGGACTAATAACTATGGCTACACCTTC.

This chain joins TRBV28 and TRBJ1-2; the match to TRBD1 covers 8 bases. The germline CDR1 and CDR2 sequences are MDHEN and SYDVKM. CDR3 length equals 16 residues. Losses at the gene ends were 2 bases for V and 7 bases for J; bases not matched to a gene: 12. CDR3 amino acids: CASSLPGLSGGLGYTF. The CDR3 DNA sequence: TGTGCCAGCAGTTTACCGGGCCTTTCAGGGGGCCTTGGCTACACCTTC.

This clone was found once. CDR3 in amino acids: CASSLDLGANEKLFF. For the CDR3, the DNA is TGCGCCAGCAGCTTGGATCTAGGGGCCAATGAAAAACTGTTTTTT. The chain employs TRBV5-1 and TRBJ1-4; TRBD1 is a possible D gene (5 bases). V was clipped by 0 bases and J by 5 bases, with 11 bases between them. There are 15 residues in the CDR3. Germline V lookup: CDR1 SGHRS, CDR2 YFSETQ.

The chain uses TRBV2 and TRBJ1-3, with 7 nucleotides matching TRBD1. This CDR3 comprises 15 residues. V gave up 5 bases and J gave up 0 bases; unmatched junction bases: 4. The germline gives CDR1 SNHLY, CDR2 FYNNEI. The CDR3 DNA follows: TGTGCCAGCAGTAGAGGGACAGCCTCTGGAAACACCATATATTTT. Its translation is CASSRGTASGNTIYF.

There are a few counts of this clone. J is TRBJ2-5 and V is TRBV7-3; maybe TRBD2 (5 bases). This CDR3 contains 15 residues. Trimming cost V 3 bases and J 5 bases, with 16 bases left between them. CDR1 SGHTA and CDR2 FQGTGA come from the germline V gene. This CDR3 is CASSFFRNGMETQYF. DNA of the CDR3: TGTGCCAGCAGCTTTTTTAGGAACGGGATGGAGACCCAGTACTTC.

As DNA, the CDR3 is TGCGCCAGCAGCCCGGGACAGAACTCCTACGAGCAGTACTTC. Amino acids: CASSPGQNSYEQYF. The chain couples TRBV5-1 to TRBJ2-7; TRBD1 agrees at 7 bases. J gave up 0 bases and V 4 bases, and 4 bases lay outside the gene matches. The CDR3 extends over 14 amino acids. Germline lookup yields CDR1 SGHRS and CDR2 YFSETQ.

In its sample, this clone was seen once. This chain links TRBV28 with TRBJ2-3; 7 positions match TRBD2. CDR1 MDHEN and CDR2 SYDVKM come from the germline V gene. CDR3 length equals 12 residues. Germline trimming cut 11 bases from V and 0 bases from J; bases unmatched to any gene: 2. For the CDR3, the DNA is TGTGCCGGGGGGGACAGCACAGATACGCAGTATTTT. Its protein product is CAGGDSTDTQYF.

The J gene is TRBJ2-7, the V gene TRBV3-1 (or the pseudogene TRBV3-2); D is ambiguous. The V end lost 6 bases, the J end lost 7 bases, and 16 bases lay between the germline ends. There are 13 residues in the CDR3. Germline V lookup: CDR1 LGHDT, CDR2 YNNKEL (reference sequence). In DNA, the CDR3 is TGTGCCAGCAGTCCAAGTCTACCCTCGGAGCAGTACTTC. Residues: CASSPSLPSEQYF.

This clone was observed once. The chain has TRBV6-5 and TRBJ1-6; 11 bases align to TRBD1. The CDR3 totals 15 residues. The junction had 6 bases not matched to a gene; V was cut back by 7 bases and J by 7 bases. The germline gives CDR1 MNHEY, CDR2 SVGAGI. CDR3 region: CASKRGTGGNSPLHF. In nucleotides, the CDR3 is TGTGCCAGCAAAAGGGGGACAGGGGGGAATTCACCCCTCCACTTT.

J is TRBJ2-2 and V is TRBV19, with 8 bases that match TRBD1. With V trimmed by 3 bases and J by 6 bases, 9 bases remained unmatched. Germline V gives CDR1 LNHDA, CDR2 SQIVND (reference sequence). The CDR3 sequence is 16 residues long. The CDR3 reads CASSMIGQGLAGELFF. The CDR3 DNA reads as TGTGCCAGTAGTATGATAGGACAGGGCTTAGCCGGGGAGCTGTTTTTT.

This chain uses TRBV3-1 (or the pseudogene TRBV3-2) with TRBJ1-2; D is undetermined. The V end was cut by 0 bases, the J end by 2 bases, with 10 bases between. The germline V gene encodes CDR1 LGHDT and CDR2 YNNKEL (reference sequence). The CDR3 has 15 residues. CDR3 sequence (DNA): TGTGCCAGCAGCCAAGATTTGGGCAAGAACTATGGCTACACCTTC. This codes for CASSQDLGKNYGYTF.

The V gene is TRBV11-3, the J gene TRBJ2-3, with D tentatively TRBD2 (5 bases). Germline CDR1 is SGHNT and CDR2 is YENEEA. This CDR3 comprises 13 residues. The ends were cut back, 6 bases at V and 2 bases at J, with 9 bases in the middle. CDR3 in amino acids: CASRGGATDTQYF. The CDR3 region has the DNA TGTGCCAGCAGAGGAGGAGCCACAGATACGCAGTATTTT.

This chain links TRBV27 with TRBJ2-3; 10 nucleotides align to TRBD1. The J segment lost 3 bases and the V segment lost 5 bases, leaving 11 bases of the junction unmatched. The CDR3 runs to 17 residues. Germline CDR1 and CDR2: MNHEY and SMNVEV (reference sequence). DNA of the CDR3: TGTGCCAGCAGTACGAGACAGGGGGCCGTACGGACAGATACGCAGTATTTT. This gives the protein CASSTRQGAVRTDTQYF.

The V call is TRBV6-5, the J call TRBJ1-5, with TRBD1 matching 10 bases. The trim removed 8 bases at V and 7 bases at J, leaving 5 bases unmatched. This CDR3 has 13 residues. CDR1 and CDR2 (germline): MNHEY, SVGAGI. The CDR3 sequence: CASGQGEAQPQHF. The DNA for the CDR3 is TGTGCCAGCGGACAGGGGGAAGCGCAGCCCCAGCATTTT.

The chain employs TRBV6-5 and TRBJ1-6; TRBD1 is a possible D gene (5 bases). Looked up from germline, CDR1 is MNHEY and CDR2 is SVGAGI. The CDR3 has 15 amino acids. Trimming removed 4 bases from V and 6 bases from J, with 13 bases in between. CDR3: CASSFTGRSNSPLHF. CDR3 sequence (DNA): TGTGCCAGCAGTTTTACAGGCCGGAGTAATTCACCCCTCCACTTT.